This T cell receptor (beta chain) derives from a study of cytomegalovirus exposure and HLA in healthy donors. Study-level results: V- and J-gene trimming of TCR beta was linked (in a later analysis) to a missense DCLRE1C variant.

Worth noting for this clone: Its antigen is as yet unknown.

PCR amplification relied on 60 Vbeta primers (plus 13 Jbeta primers). Here immunoSEQ multiplex PCR was the method, and the copy in TCRdb shows in-frame clones only, minus some. The table shows under 250,000 clones, with about 78% occurring only once. J was trimmed by 0 bases and V by 4 bases; bases with no gene match: 3. Germline V gene data show CDR1 as SGHKS and CDR2 as YYEKEE (reference sequence). The CDR3 covers 15 residues. Nominal health characterized the donors when sampled, though unrecorded immune exposures were likely. The sequence was collected from a woman aged 25 to 45 in good health and CMV-seronegative. The J gene is TRBJ2-5, the V gene TRBV5-5, with 10 bases aligning to TRBD2. Sequenced: PBMCs. The CDR3 loop reads CASSRSGGYQETQYF. CDR3 sequence (DNA): TGTGCCAGCAGCCGTAGCGGGGGGTACCAAGAGACCCAGTACTTC.